The 3 T cell receptor beta chains given below trace back to one sample, sequenced in a study of blood T cell repertoires in COVID-19. The assay was immunoSEQ multiplex PCR, and TCRdb's table has in-frame clones only and misses some. The profile covers around 290,000 clones, with 70% to 90% appearing a single time and approximately 2% taken by the ten largest. Sequencing input: PBMCs or T cells enriched from blood (not recorded which). These receptors were taken from a woman aged 55-70 years in a cohort exposed to, infected with or recovered from COVID-19 (not recorded which).

The chain joins TRBV15 to TRBJ1-5; TRBD1 is a possible D gene (6 bases). The germline CDR1 and CDR2 sequences are LNHNV and YYDKDF (reference sequence). Between the trimmed V and J ends, which lost 2 bases and 11 bases, there was a span of 19 bases. The CDR3 has 15 amino acids. CDR3 bases: TGTGCCACCAGCAGAAAATTGGACAGCCCTGGGGCCCAGCATTTT. This encodes CATSRKLDSPGAQHF.

This clone was counted between two and nine times. This chain connects TRBV30 to TRBJ2-1; 7 bases fit TRBD2. With V trimmed by 0 bases and J by 4 bases, 6 bases remained unmatched. The CDR3 has 15 residues. Germline V CDR1 and CDR2: GTSNPN, SVGIG (reference sequence). The CDR3 DNA reads as TGTGCCTGGAGTGTACAGCGGGGAATGTACAATGAGCAGTTCTTC. It specifies CAWSVQRGMYNEQFF. The full variable domain, completed using reference TRBV30 and TRBJ2-1, is SQTIHQWPATLVQPVGSPLSLECTVEGTSNPNLYWYRQAAGRGLQLLFYSVGIGQISSEVPQNLSASRPQDRQFILSSKKLLLSDSGFYLCAWSVQRGMYNEQFFGPGTRLTVL.

The chain carries TRBV24-1 and TRBJ2-3; a possible D gene is TRBD1 (6 bases). The V end lost 4 bases, the J end lost 0 bases, and 19 bases lay between the germline ends. This CDR3 has 18 amino acids. The germline V gene encodes CDR1 KGHDR and CDR2 SFDVKD. In DNA form, the CDR3 reads TGTGCCACCAGTGACCCACTAAGCGACAGGTCAAGCACAGATACGCAGTATTTT. Amino acids: CATSDPLSDRSSTDTQYF.